These 7 T cell receptor beta chains came from one sample sequenced in a study of blood T cells in healthy people across ages. A second 7 to 11 cycle PCR used barcoded and J-beta primers. TCRdb analysed the 5' RACE reads with MiXCR anew, one entry per CDR3 protein. Of about 970,000 distinct CDR3 sequences listed, 45% to 60% are singletons. Sample: blood. The receptors originated from a woman in her fifties or sixties in good health.

The chain couples TRBV7-2 to TRBJ1-5; TRBD1 might be the D (5 bases). CDR1 SGHTA and CDR2 FQGNSA come from the germline V gene. The V end was cut by 5 bases, the J end by 7 bases, with 15 bases between. The CDR3 has 14 residues. CDR3 coding DNA: TGTGCCAGCAGCCCCCGGGACGGGAGGCAGCCCCAGCATTTT. It yields the protein CASSPRDGRQPQHF.

The rearrangement uses TRBV20-1 and TRBJ2-7; 8 bases line up with TRBD1. V was pared by 3 bases and J by 3 bases, with 22 bases of the junction left unmatched. The CDR3 spans 19 residues. Germline assignment: CDR1 DFQATT and CDR2 SNEGSKA (reference sequence). In nucleotides, the CDR3 is TGCAGTGCTAGCGGGCTTAGGGCAGGGGGCTCTCTGTTCTTCTACGAGCAGTACTTC. As protein: CSASGLRAGGSLFFYEQYF.

The chain has TRBV21-1 and TRBJ2-7. TRBV21-1 is noted as a pseudogene. The CDR3 loop spans 15 amino acids. The CDR3 coding sequence is TGTGCCAGCAGCAAAGTAGGGAGCAGCTCCTACGAGCAGTACTTC. Its protein product is CASSKVGSSSYEQYF.

The genes are TRBV4-1 and TRBJ2-7; D may be TRBD1 or TRBD2 (7 bases each). This CDR3 region has 16 residues. CDR1 is MGHRA and CDR2 is YSYEKL in the germline V gene. Trimming removed 0 bases from V and 0 bases from J, with 12 bases in between. The DNA for the CDR3 is TGCGCCAGCAGCCAAGAGCAGGGGGGGATCTCCTACGAGCAGTACTTC. Protein: CASSQEQGGISYEQYF.

The count of this clonotype is one. This chain connects TRBV20-1 to TRBJ2-5; the match to TRBD2 covers 9 bases. The CDR3 has 13 amino acids. Looked up from germline, CDR1 is DFQATT and CDR2 is SNEGSKA (reference sequence). The J segment lost 1 base and the V segment lost 6 bases, leaving 3 bases of the junction unmatched. CDR3 amino acids: CSAELAGQETQYF. DNA for the CDR3: TGCAGTGCAGAACTAGCGGGCCAAGAGACCCAGTACTTC.

The gene calls are TRBV5-1 and TRBJ2-5; D call uncertain. The CDR3 covers 15 residues. V was trimmed by 4 bases and J by 0 bases, leaving 13 bases between them. The germline V gene encodes CDR1 SGHRS and CDR2 YFSETQ. Here the CDR3 reads CASSQTPGDQETQYF. CDR3 bases: TGCGCCAGCAGCCAAACCCCCGGAGACCAAGAGACCCAGTACTTC.

The chain employs TRBV6-5 and TRBJ2-1, with no clear D. The germline V gene encodes CDR1 MNHEY and CDR2 SVGAGI. V was shortened by 0 bases and J by 9 bases, with 9 bases between the two germline ends. The CDR3 is made up of 13 amino acids. CDR3 protein: CASSYSMESEQFF. DNA for the CDR3: TGTGCCAGCAGTTACTCGATGGAGAGTGAGCAGTTCTTC.